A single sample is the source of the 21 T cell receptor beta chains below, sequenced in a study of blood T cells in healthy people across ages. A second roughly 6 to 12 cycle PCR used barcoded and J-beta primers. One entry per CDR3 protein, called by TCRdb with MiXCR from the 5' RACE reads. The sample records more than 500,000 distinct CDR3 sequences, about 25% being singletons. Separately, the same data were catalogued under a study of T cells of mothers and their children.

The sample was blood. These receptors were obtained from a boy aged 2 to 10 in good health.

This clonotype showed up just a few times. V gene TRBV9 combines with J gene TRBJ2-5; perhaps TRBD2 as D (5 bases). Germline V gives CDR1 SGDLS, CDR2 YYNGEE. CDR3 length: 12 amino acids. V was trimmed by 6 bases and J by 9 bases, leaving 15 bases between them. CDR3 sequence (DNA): TGTGCCAGCACCAACCCCGGGGAGCCCCAGTACTTC. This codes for CASTNPGEPQYF.

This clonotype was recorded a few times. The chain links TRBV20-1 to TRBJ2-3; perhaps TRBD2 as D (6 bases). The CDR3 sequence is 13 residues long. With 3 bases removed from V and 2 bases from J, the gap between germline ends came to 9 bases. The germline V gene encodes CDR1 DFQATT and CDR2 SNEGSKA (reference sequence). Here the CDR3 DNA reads TGCAGTGCTAGCGGGAGATACACAGATACGCAGTATTTT. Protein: CSASGRYTDTQYF.

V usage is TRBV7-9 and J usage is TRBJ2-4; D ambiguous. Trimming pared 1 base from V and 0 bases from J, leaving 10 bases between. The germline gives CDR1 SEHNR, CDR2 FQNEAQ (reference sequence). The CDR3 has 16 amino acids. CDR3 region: CASSLVVAEAKNIQYF. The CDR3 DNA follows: TGTGCCAGCAGCTTAGTTGTCGCTGAAGCCAAAAACATTCAGTACTTC.

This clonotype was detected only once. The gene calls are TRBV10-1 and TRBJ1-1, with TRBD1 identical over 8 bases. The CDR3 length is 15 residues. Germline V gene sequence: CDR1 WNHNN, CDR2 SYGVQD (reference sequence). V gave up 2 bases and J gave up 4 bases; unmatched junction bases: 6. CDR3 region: CASSEAGGPSTEAFF. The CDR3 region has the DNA TGCGCCAGCAGTGAGGCAGGGGGCCCAAGCACTGAAGCTTTCTTT.

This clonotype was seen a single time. CDR3 sequence (DNA): TGTGCCAGCACCCCGGGAGTCCTCTCTGGAAACACCATATATTTT. Protein sequence: CASTPGVLSGNTIYF. V gene TRBV12-3 or TRBV12-4 combines with J gene TRBJ1-3; D unclear. The CDR3 totals 15 residues. Between the trimmed V and J ends, which lost 7 bases and 0 bases, there was a span of 13 bases.

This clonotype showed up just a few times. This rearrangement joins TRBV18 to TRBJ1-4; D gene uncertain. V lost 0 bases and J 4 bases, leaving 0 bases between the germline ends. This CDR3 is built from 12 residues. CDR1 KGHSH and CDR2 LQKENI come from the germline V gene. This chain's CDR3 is CASSPPNEKLFF. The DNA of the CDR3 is TGTGCCAGCTCACCACCTAATGAAAAACTGTTTTTT.

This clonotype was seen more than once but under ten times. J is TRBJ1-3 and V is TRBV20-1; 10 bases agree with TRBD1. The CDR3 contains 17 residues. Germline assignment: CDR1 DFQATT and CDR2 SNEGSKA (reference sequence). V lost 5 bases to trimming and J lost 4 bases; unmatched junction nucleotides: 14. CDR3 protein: CSASHAGQGFSGNTIYF. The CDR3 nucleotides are TGCAGTGCTTCCCACGCGGGACAGGGGTTTTCCGGAAACACCATATATTTT.

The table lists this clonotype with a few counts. The CDR3 nucleotides read TGTGCCAGCAGCCAAGCTTTGTCGAGGGGCGAGACCCAGTACTTC. It codes for CASSQALSRGETQYF. This chain joins TRBV4-2 and TRBJ2-5; D is possibly TRBD1 or TRBD2 (5 bases each). Germline loops: CDR1 LGHNA, CDR2 YNFKEQ. This CDR3 contains 15 residues. The V end was cut by 1 base, the J end by 5 bases, with 14 bases between.

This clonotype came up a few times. CDR3 amino acids: CASSRYSNQPQHF. DNA of the CDR3: TGTGCCAGCAGTAGATATAGCAATCAGCCCCAGCATTTT. The chain carries TRBV5-5 and TRBJ1-5; D unresolved. Trimming stripped 5 bases from V and 0 bases from J, with 6 bases between. CDR3 length: 13 residues. CDR1 and CDR2 from the germline V gene are SGHKS and YYEKEE (reference sequence).

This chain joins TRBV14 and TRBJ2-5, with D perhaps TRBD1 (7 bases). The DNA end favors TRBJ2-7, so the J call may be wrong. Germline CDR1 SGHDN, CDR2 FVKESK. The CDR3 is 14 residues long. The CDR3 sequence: CASSLSRGATEQYF. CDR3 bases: TGTGCCAGCAGCCTGAGCAGGGGGGCAACCGAGCAGTACTTC.

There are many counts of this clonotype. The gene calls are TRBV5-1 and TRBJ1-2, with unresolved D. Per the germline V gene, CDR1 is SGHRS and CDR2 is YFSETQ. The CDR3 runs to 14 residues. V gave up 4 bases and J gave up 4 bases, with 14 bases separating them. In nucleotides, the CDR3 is TGCGCCAGCAGCCGCGAGGGCCAATCCTATGGCTACACCTTC. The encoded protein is CASSREGQSYGYTF.

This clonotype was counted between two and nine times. The CDR3 sequence: CASSRQRLAGDEQFF. The CDR3 DNA follows: TGTGCCAGCAGTAGACAGAGACTAGCGGGGGATGAGCAGTTCTTC. The V call is TRBV6-1, the J call TRBJ2-5; 12 positions match TRBD2. The J call is doubtful: the DNA matches TRBJ2-1 better. The CDR3 contains 15 residues. Germline values: CDR1 MNHNS, CDR2 SASEGT.

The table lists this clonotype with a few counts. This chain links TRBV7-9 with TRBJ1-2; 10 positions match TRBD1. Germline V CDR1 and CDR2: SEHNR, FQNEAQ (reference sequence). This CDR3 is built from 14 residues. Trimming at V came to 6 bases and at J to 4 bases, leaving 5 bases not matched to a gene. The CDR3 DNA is TGTGCCAGCAGTTGGACAGGGGGTCTCTATGGCTACACCTTC. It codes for CASSWTGGLYGYTF.

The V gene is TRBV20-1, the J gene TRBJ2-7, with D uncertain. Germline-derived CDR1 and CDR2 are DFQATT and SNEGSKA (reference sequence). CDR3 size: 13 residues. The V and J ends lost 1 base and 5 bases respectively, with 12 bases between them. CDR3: CSARVVGLNEQYF. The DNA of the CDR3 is TGCAGTGCTAGAGTGGTCGGGTTAAACGAGCAGTACTTC.

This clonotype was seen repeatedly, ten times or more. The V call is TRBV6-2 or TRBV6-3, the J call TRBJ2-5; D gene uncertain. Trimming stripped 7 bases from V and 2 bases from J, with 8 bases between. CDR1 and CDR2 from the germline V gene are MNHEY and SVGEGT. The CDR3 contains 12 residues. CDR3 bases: TGTGCCAGCACGACGGTTCAAGAGACCCAGTACTTC. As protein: CASTTVQETQYF.

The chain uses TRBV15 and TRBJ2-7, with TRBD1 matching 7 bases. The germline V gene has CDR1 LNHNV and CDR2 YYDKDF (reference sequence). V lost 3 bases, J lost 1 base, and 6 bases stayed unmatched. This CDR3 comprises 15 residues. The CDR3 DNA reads TGTGCCACCAGCAGGGGAAGACAGGGTTCCTACGAGCAGTACTTC. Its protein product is CATSRGRQGSYEQYF.

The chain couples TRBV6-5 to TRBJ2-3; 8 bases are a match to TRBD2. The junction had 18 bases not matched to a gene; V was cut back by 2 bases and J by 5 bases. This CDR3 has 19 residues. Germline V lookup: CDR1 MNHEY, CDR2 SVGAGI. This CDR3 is CASSYGDPLPGGHGDTQYF. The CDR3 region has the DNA TGTGCCAGCAGTTACGGGGATCCCCTTCCGGGGGGGCATGGAGATACGCAGTATTTT.

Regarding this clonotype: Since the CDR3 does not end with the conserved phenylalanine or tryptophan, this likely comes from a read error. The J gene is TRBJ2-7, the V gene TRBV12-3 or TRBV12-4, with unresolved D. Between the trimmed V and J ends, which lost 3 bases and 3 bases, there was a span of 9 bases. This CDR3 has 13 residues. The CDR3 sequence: CASSFSRGYEQYS. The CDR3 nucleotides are TGTGCCAGCAGTTTTTCTCGAGGCTACGAGCAGTACTCC.

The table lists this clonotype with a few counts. CDR3 amino acids: CASSLQGTVGNTIYF. The CDR3 DNA sequence: TGTGCCAGCAGTTTACAGGGTACAGTTGGAAACACCATATATTTT. V gene TRBV27 combines with J gene TRBJ1-3, with D maybe TRBD1 (5 bases). The germline V and J ends were trimmed by 2 bases and 3 bases, with 11 bases remaining between them. Per germline, CDR1 MNHEY and CDR2 SMNVEV (reference sequence). The CDR3 contains 15 residues.

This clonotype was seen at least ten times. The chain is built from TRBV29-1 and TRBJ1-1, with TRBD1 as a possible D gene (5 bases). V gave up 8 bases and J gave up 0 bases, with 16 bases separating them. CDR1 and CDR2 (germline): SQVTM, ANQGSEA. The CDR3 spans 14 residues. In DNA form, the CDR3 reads TGCAGCACCGGGCGAGAGGGGATGAACACTGAAGCTTTCTTT. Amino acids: CSTGREGMNTEAFF.

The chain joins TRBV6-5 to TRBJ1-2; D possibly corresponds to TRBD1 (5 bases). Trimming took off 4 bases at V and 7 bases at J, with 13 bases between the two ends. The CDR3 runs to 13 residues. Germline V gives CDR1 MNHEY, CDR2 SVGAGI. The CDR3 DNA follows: TGTGCCAGCAGTTTTTCCGGGACGGGTGGCTACACCTTC. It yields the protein CASSFSGTGGYTF.